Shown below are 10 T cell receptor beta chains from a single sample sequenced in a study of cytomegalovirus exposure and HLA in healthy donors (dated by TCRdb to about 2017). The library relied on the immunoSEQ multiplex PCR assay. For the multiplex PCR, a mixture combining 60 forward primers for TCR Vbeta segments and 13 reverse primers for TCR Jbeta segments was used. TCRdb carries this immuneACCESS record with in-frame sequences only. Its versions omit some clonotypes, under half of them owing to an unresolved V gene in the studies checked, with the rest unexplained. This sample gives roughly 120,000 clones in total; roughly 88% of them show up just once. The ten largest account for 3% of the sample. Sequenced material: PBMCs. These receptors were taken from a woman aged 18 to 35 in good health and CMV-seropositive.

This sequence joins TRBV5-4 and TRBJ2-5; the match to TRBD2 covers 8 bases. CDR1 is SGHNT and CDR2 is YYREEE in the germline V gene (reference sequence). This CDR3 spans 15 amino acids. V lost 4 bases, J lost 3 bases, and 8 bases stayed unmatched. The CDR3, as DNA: TGTGCCAGCAGCGGGGAACGGGGGGGGGAAGAGACCCAGTACTTC. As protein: CASSGERGGEETQYF.

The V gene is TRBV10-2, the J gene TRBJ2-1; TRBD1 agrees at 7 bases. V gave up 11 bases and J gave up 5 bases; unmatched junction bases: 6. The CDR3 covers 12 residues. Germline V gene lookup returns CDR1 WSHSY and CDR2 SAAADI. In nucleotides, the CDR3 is TGCGCCGTACAGGGGAGAAACAATGAGCAGTTCTTC. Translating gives CAVQGRNNEQFF.

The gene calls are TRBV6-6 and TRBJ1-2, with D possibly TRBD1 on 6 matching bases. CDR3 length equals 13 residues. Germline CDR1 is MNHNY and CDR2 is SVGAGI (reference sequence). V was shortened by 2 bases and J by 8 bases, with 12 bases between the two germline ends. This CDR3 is CASSYRTAEGYTF. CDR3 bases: TGTGCCAGCAGTTACCGGACAGCCGAAGGCTACACCTTC.

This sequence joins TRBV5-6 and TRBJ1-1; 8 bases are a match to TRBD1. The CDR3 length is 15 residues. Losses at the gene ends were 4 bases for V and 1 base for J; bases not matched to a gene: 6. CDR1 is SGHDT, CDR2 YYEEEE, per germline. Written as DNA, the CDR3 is TGTGCCAGCAGCGTAGTGACAGGGGAGAACACTGAAGCTTTCTTT. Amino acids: CASSVVTGENTEAFF.

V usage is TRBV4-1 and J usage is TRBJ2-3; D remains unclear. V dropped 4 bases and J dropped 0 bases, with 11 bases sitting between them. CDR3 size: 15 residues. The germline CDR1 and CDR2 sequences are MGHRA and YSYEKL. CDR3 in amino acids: CASSPLGVSTDTQYF. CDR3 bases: TGCGCCAGCAGCCCCCTAGGAGTTAGCACAGATACGCAGTATTTT.

The CDR3, as DNA: TGTGCCAGCAGCTTAACTCCGTTTTCTAGTGGGTCAAGGGGGCTAGGAGATACGCAGTATTTT. This sequence encodes CASSLTPFSSGSRGLGDTQYF. The chain joins TRBV7-3 to TRBJ2-3; TRBD1 matches at 7 bases. Trimming took 0 bases from V and 5 from J; bases not matched to a gene: 23. Germline CDR1 SGHTA, CDR2 FQGTGA. CDR3 length equals 21 residues.

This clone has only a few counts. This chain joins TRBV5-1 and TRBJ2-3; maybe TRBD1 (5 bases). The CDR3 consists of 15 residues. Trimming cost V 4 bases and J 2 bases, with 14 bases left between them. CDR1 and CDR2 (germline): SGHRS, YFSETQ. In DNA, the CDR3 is TGCGCCAGCAGCATTCAGGGCCGAGACACAGATACGCAGTATTTT. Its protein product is CASSIQGRDTDTQYF.

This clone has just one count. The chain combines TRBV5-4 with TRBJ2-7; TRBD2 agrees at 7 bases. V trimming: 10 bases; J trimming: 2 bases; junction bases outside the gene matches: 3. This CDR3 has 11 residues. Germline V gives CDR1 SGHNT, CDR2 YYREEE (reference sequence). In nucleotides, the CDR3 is TGTGCCTTGGGGGGGGCCTACGAGCAGTACTTC. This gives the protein CALGGAYEQYF. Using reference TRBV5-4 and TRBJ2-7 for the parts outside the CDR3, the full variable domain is ETGVTQSPTHLIKTRGQQVTLRCSSQSGHNTVSWYQQALGQGPQFIFQYYREEENGRGNFPPRFSGLQFPNYSSELNVNALELDDSALYLCALGGAYEQYFGPGTRLTVT.

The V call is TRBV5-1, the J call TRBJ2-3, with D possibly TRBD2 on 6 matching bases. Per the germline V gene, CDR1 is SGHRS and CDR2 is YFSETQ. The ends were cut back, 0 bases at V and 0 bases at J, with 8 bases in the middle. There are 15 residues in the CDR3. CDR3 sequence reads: CASSLASGSTDTQYF. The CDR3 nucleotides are TGCGCCAGCAGCTTGGCCAGCGGGAGCACAGATACGCAGTATTTT.

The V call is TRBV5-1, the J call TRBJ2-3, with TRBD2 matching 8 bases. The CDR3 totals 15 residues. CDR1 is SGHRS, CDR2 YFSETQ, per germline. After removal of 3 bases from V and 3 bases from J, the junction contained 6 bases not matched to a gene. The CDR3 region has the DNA TGCGCCAGCAGCTACGGGGGGGGTAGTACAGATACGCAGTATTTT. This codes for CASSYGGGSTDTQYF.